The table lists the clone carrying this TCR beta chain with a few counts. This sample is part of a study of a mutant IDH1 vaccine in newly diagnosed glioma. The wider study: Of treated patients, 62.5% were men and about 38% women, averaging around 44 years. Patients' prior therapy spanned radiotherapy, temozolomide, or both; most underwent both.

The time point is: baseline, week 1 (first vaccination visit). Treatment given: pre-vaccination baseline after standard-of-care therapy. Tumors from donors were new WHO grade 3 or 4 IDH1-mutant astrocytomas with ATRX loss. Clones were read by immunoSEQ multiplex PCR, and TCRdb kept only the in-frame ones, dropping some. The table lists around 99,000 clones, roughly 75% of them singletons. Source: PBMCs, taken from a glioma patient treated with radiotherapy, temozolomide or both. This clonotype originated in a man aged 40-55 years with glioma.

DNA of the CDR3: TGTGCCAGCAGCTTAGCCACGCAGGATGGCTACACCTTC. Its protein is CASSLATQDGYTF. V is TRBV7-2 and J is TRBJ1-2; D is unresolved. Germline V gene lookup returns CDR1 SGHTA and CDR2 FQGNSA. This CDR3 has 13 amino acids. V was cut by 0 bases and J by 6 bases, with 8 bases left in between.